These 8 T cell receptor beta chains were sequenced from one sample in a study of T-cell reconstitution after alpha-beta-depleted transplantation in children (dated by TCRdb to 2016 to 2017). The sample's treatment or condition label, in plain terms: allogeneic hematopoietic cell transplantation with graft depleted of TCRalphabeta T cells and CD19 B cells. The library was prepared using PCR. Data came from an Illumina HiSeq 2500. TCR library preparation used molecular barcoding, with unique molecular identifiers applied to normalize quantification of the TCRbeta repertoire. TCRdb ran its own pipeline on the public reads, namely fastp trimming at Q25 and MiXCR clone calling, and kept in-frame beta chains. Rows are unified per CDR3 protein, each entry keeping the most common DNA and genes. The sample table shows about 610,000 distinct CDR3 sequences, and more than 20% are seen once. 30% to 45% of the sample is in the top ten clones.

The specimen comprised PBMCs, sampled before TCRalphabeta/CD19-depleted stem cell transplant. The receptors here all came from a boy younger than two with Wiskott-Aldrich syndrome, due to receive a stem cell transplant.

Only a few counts were recorded for this clonotype. V and J are TRBV15 and TRBJ2-3, with TRBD2 matching over 10 bases. The CDR3 consists of 16 residues. Germline V CDR1 and CDR2: LNHNV, YYDKDF (reference sequence). With 3 bases clipped from V and 4 bases from J, the junction kept 7 bases outside the gene matches. Here the CDR3 reads CATSSYTSGISDTQYF. For the CDR3, the DNA is TGTGCCACCAGCAGCTATACTAGCGGGATTTCAGATACGCAGTATTTT.

This clonotype was counted only a few times. The chain joins TRBV20-1 to TRBJ2-3; TRBD2 matches at 10 bases. The germline CDR1 and CDR2 sequences are DFQATT and SNEGSKA (reference sequence). The CDR3 extends over 15 amino acids. V shed 4 bases and J 2 bases; nucleotides not matched to a gene: 6. CDR3 in amino acids: CSANRLAGVTDTQYF. Here the CDR3 DNA reads TGCAGTGCTAACCGGCTAGCGGGAGTCACAGATACGCAGTATTTT.

This clonotype was seen more than once but under ten times. This sequence joins TRBV5-5 and TRBJ2-3; a possible D gene is TRBD1 (5 bases). The CDR3 sequence is 14 residues long. V was clipped by 3 bases and J by 2 bases, with 10 bases between them. CDR1 SGHKS and CDR2 YYEKEE come from the germline V gene (reference sequence). The CDR3 coding sequence is TGTGCCAGCAGCTCGACAGCATACACAGATACGCAGTATTTT. Its translation is CASSSTAYTDTQYF.

This clonotype has just a few counts. The V call is TRBV12-3 or TRBV12-4, the J call TRBJ1-5; TRBD1 might be the D (5 bases). This CDR3 has 13 amino acids. V shed 7 bases and J shed 6 bases, with 13 bases lying between them. The CDR3 DNA reads TGTGCCAGCACCCAGGGAGGGATTCAGCCCCAGCATTTT. Translated, it gives CASTQGGIQPQHF.

The J gene is TRBJ2-1, the V gene TRBV5-4; no reliable D call. Trimming took 0 bases from V and 7 from J, leaving 8 bases between them. Per the germline V gene, CDR1 is SGHNT and CDR2 is YYREEE (reference sequence). This CDR3 is built from 13 residues. The CDR3 DNA is TGTGCCAGCAGCTTGGTCGCGTTTAATGAGCAGTTCTTC. Protein sequence: CASSLVAFNEQFF.

The CDR3 sequence is CASSSRTSGSSYNEQFF. Here the CDR3 DNA reads TGTGCCAGCAGCTCCCGAACTAGCGGGAGCTCCTACAATGAGCAGTTCTTC. This chain joins TRBV11-2 and TRBJ2-1; 11 bases are shared with TRBD2. The CDR3 is made up of 17 amino acids. Germline CDR1 and CDR2: SGHAT and FQNNGV. V was pared by 4 bases and J by 0 bases, with 5 bases of the junction left unmatched. The full variable domain, rest sourced from reference TRBV11-2 and TRBJ2-1, is EAGVAQSPRYKIIEKRQSVAFWCNPISGHATLYWYQQILGQGPKLLIQFQNNGVVDDSQLPKDRFSAERLKGVDSTLKIQPAKLEDSAVYLCASSSRTSGSSYNEQFFGPGTRLTVL.

This clonotype appeared a few times. The chain is built from TRBV28 and TRBJ1-6, with D possibly being TRBD1 (5 bases). Per germline, CDR1 MDHEN and CDR2 SYDVKM. There are 14 residues in the CDR3. V gave up 3 bases and J gave up 7 bases, with 10 bases separating them. This chain's CDR3 is CASSFRGRNSPLHF. In DNA form, the CDR3 reads TGTGCCAGCAGTTTTCGGGGCAGGAATTCACCCCTCCACTTT.

This chain links TRBV5-5 with TRBJ2-1; 9 bases are shared with TRBD2. The CDR3 extends over 16 amino acids. Germline-derived CDR1 and CDR2 are SGHKS and YYEKEE (reference sequence). V dropped 4 bases and J dropped 0; count of bases not matched to a gene: 5. The CDR3 nucleotides are TGTGCCAGCAGCCCTAGCGGGGCCCTCTCCTACAATGAGCAGTTCTTC. Amino acids: CASSPSGALSYNEQFF.